Below are 9 T cell receptor beta chains sequenced from a single sample in a study of cytomegalovirus exposure and HLA in healthy donors. Amplification used 60 Vbeta primers and 13 Jbeta primers. Libraries were prepared by immunoSEQ multiplex PCR; TCRdb keeps only in-frame clonotypes and omits some of them. The sample comprises around 200,000 clones, roughly 88% of which are singletons, and 1.2% rests with the top ten. Material for sequencing was PBMCs. The receptor set was obtained from a girl aged 2-10 years in good health and CMV-seropositive.

V gene TRBV29-1 combines with J gene TRBJ2-4; TRBD2 aligns across 8 bases. Looked up from germline, CDR1 is SQVTM and CDR2 is ANQGSEA. This CDR3 is 15 amino acids long. Trimming at V came to 1 base and at J to 4 bases, leaving 6 bases not matched to a gene. As DNA, the CDR3 is TGCAGCGTTGAAGCGGGGGGGACGGTGAAAAACATTCAGTACTTC. Translation gives CSVEAGGTVKNIQYF.

The chain couples TRBV9 to TRBJ1-1; 8 bases match TRBD1. Trimming cost V 3 bases and J 5 bases; bases outside gene matches: 3. The CDR3 spans 13 residues. Germline CDR1 and CDR2: SGDLS and YYNGEE. CDR3 sequence (DNA): TGTGCCAGCAGCGGGACAGGGAAGACTGAAGCTTTCTTT. Protein sequence: CASSGTGKTEAFF.

This sequence joins TRBV28 and TRBJ1-2; D not certain. Germline CDR1 MDHEN, CDR2 SYDVKM. Trimming took off 4 bases at V and 0 bases at J, with 6 bases between the two ends. The CDR3 has 13 amino acids. The CDR3 loop reads CASSSETNYGYTF. The CDR3 nucleotides read TGTGCCAGCAGTTCAGAAACTAACTATGGCTACACCTTC.

The gene calls are TRBV6-5 and TRBJ1-2, with 9 nucleotides matching TRBD1. Germline CDR1 MNHEY, CDR2 SVGAGI. This CDR3 has 15 residues. The V gene end was trimmed by 6 bases and the J gene end by 8 bases; junction bases not matched to a gene: 13. The CDR3 coding sequence is TGTGCCAGCAGACCGGACAGGGGCCCTTTTTCGGGCTACACCTTC. Translation: CASRPDRGPFSGYTF.

The V call is TRBV6-5, the J call TRBJ2-2; TRBD2 matches at 8 bases. CDR1 and CDR2 (germline): MNHEY, SVGAGI. V lost 7 bases and J lost 15; bases outside the gene matches: 13. The CDR3 loop spans 13 amino acids. CDR3 amino acids: CASTRLPGGPVFF. For the CDR3, the DNA is TGTGCCAGCACAAGACTCCCGGGAGGGCCAGTGTTTTTT.

The rearrangement joins TRBV30 to TRBJ2-1; unclear D gene. CDR3 length equals 12 residues. Germline CDR1 reads GTSNPN; CDR2 reads SVGIG (reference sequence). Trimming took 3 bases from V and 8 from J, leaving 11 bases between them. The CDR3 DNA is TGTGCCTGGAGGAGATTCGCGGATGAGCAGTTCTTC. Protein sequence: CAWRRFADEQFF.

This clone was seen a handful of times. The V call is TRBV6-5, the J call TRBJ1-4, with a tentative D call TRBD1 (6 bases). CDR1 and CDR2 from the germline V gene are MNHEY and SVGAGI. V lost 5 bases and J lost 8, with 18 bases in between. The CDR3 extends over 15 amino acids. In nucleotides, the CDR3 is TGTGCCAGCAGTCAACGGCGGGGGCAGAGGGAAAAACTGTTTTTT. Its translation is CASSQRRGQREKLFF.

This chain joins TRBV5-4 and TRBJ1-5; TRBD1 matches at 9 bases. The germline gives CDR1 SGHNT, CDR2 YYREEE (reference sequence). The trim removed 4 bases at V and 4 bases at J, leaving 6 bases unmatched. The CDR3 loop spans 15 amino acids. The CDR3, as DNA: TGTGCCAGCAGCCAAGGGACAGGGCGGAATCAGCCCCAGCATTTT. It yields the protein CASSQGTGRNQPQHF. The whole variable domain, remainder taken from reference TRBV5-4 and TRBJ1-5, is ETGVTQSPTHLIKTRGQQVTLRCSSQSGHNTVSWYQQALGQGPQFIFQYYREEENGRGNFPPRFSGLQFPNYSSELNVNALELDDSALYLCASSQGTGRNQPQHFGDGTRLSIL.

This clone was counted a single time. The chain uses TRBV4-2 and TRBJ2-7, with 13 bases identical to TRBD2. The V and J ends lost 4 bases and 2 bases, in that order; junction bases with no gene match: 2. The CDR3 contains 15 residues. The V gene's germline CDR1 is LGHNA and CDR2 YNFKEQ. In DNA form, the CDR3 reads TGTGCCAGCAGCCCAGGACTAGCGGGAGCCTACGAGCAGTACTTC. Its protein product is CASSPGLAGAYEQYF.